This is a list of T cell receptor beta chains from one sample in a study of T cell responses to AZD1222 COVID-19 vaccine. The repertoire was sequenced with immunoSEQ multiplex PCR; TCRdb's copy has only in-frame clones and lacks some. The table has some 150,000 clones, 92% seen once. The input for sequencing was peripheral blood, taken 28 days after the second AZD1222 dose. These receptors all stem from an adult who received the AZD1222 COVID-19 vaccine. CDR3s include the opening cysteine and the closing phenylalanine or tryptophan. The D gene is left open where the match is weak. A row's size may be missing; if present it is once, few, many or a size class.

TRBV30	NA	NA	TRBJ1-1	CAWIKGVYPARTEAFF	TGTGCCTGGATTAAGGGGGTCTATCCGGCAAGGACTGAAGCTTTCTTT
TRBV5-6	NA	TRBD1	TRBJ2-3	CASSWAGTGGFIDTQYF	TGTGCCAGCAGCTGGGCCGGGACAGGGGGTTTTATAGATACGCAGTATTTT
TRBV7-9	few	NA	TRBJ2-6	CASSLAVQSSGANVLTF	TGTGCCAGCAGCTTAGCTGTTCAGAGCTCTGGGGCCAACGTCCTGACTTTC
TRBV18	NA	NA	TRBJ2-5	CASSPRTEETQYF	TGTGCCAGCTCACCTCGTACAGAAGAGACCCAGTACTTC
TRBV5-1	NA	TRBD1	TRBJ2-7	CASSLAGTGIYEQYF	TGCGCCAGCAGCTTGGCCGGGACAGGGATCTACGAGCAGTACTTC
TRBV6-5	NA	NA	TRBJ2-2	CASKQEKLTGELFF	TGTGCCAGCAAACAGGAAAAACTCACCGGGGAGCTGTTTTTT
TRBV7-8	NA	TRBD2	TRBJ2-1	CASSLGIVAGREQFF	TGTGCCAGCAGCTTGGGAATAGTAGCGGGACGCGAGCAGTTCTTC
TRBV27	NA	NA	TRBJ1-2	CASSLGWDLGYTF	TGTGCCAGCAGTCTAGGGTGGGATCTTGGCTACACCTTC
TRBV6-6	NA	NA	TRBJ1-2	CASSPPPGVTYGYTF	TGTGCCAGCAGCCCCCCCCCGGGAGTAACCTATGGCTACACCTTC
TRBV27	NA	NA	TRBJ1-1	CASSFLTNTEAFF	TGTGCCAGCAGTTTCTTGACTAACACTGAAGCTTTCTTT
TRBV10-3	NA	TRBD1	TRBJ1-5	CATDRDGNQPQHF	TGTGCCACAGACAGGGATGGAAATCAGCCCCAGCATTTT
TRBV5-3	NA	TRBD2	TRBJ2-6	CARSLTSGRSGANVLTF	TGTGCCAGAAGCTTGACTAGCGGGAGATCTGGGGCCAACGTCCTGACTTTC
TRBV13	NA	TRBD2	TRBJ2-3	CASTSGSPDTQYF	TGTGCCAGCACTAGCGGGAGCCCAGATACGCAGTATTTT
TRBV5-4	NA	TRBD1	TRBJ2-7	CASSPVVGQGRYEQYF	TGTGCCAGCAGCCCGGTTGTTGGACAGGGAAGGTACGAGCAGTACTTC
TRBV6-1	NA	NA	TRBJ1-1	CASSDEGFLGELTEAFF	TGTGCCAGCAGTGACGAGGGTTTCCTTGGTGAATTGACTGAAGCTTTCTTT
TRBV5-1	NA	NA	TRBJ2-5	CASSFEQETQYF	TGCGCCAGCAGCTTTGAACAAGAGACCCAGTACTTC
TRBV2	NA	NA	TRBJ1-4	CASSSRQSQGEKLFF	TGTGCCAGCAGTAGCCGACAGTCTCAGGGCGAAAAACTGTTTTTT
TRBV30	NA	TRBD1	TRBJ1-2	CAWERTGRFPFGLYGYTF	TGTGCCTGGGAAAGGACAGGGCGTTTTCCGTTCGGACTCTATGGCTACACCTTC
TRBV7-2	NA	NA	TRBJ2-5	CASSLARNQETQYF	TGTGCCAGCAGCTTAGCTAGGAACCAAGAGACCCAGTACTTC
TRBV15	NA	NA	TRBJ2-2	CATSRAGTHTGELFF	TGTGCCACCAGCAGAGCCGGGACCCACACCGGGGAGCTGTTTTTT
TRBV10-2	NA	TRBD1	TRBJ2-7	CASSRDEGARYEQYF	TGCGCCAGCAGTCGAGACGAGGGGGCTCGATACGAGCAGTACTTC
TRBV10-3	NA	NA	TRBJ1-2	CAISESRERGYTF	TGTGCCATCAGTGAGTCCAGAGAAAGGGGCTACACCTTC
TRBV19	NA	NA	TRBJ1-6	CASSTRASNNSPLHF	TGTGCCAGTAGTACCCGGGCTTCCAATAATTCACCCCTCCACTTT
TRBV24-1	NA	TRBD2	TRBJ2-1	CATSDSPWGGGRGDEQFF	TGTGCCACCAGTGATTCCCCCTGGGGAGGCGGGAGGGGCGATGAGCAGTTCTTC
TRBV18	NA	NA	TRBJ2-7	CASSPFPPQTGPYEQYF	TGTGCCAGCTCACCTTTCCCCCCTCAGACAGGTCCCTACGAGCAGTACTTC
TRBV10-1	NA	TRBD2	TRBJ2-1	CASSESPHWGLAGAYNEQFF	TGCGCCAGCAGTGAGTCTCCGCACTGGGGACTAGCGGGAGCATACAATGAGCAGTTCTTC
TRBV14	NA	TRBD1	TRBJ2-7	CASSPNPWTGGAYEQYF	TGTGCCAGCAGCCCCAATCCTTGGACAGGGGGGGCCTACGAGCAGTACTTC
TRBV19	NA	NA	TRBJ1-5	CASSIVRGYEEQPQHF	TGTGCCAGTAGTATAGTTCGGGGGTATGAAGAACAGCCCCAGCATTTT